This passage covers 9 T cell receptor beta chains from one sample sequenced in a study of cytomegalovirus exposure and HLA in healthy donors. PCR employed 60 Vbeta and 13 Jbeta primers. Data came from immunoSEQ multiplex PCR; TCRdb stores just in-frame clones and leaves some out. The table has about 120,000 clones, roughly 68% seen once; the top ten hold roughly 2%. The sequenced sample was PBMCs. Receptors originate from a woman aged 25 to 39 in good health and CMV-seronegative.

This clone was seen a handful of times. The CDR3 protein is CASSFGLKGGELFF. The CDR3 nucleotides are TGTGCCAGCAGCTTTGGACTTAAGGGCGGGGAGCTGTTTTTT. V usage is TRBV7-2 and J usage is TRBJ2-2, with D possibly being TRBD2 (5 bases). V was trimmed by 3 bases and J by 7 bases, leaving 12 bases between them. CDR3 length: 14 residues. Germline V gene lookup returns CDR1 SGHTA and CDR2 FQGNSA.

This clone was seen only a few times. The V call is TRBV2, the J call TRBJ2-2, with TRBD2 matching over 7 bases. The V and J ends lost 4 bases and 5 bases, in that order; junction bases with no gene match: 4. This CDR3 has 14 amino acids. Germline assignment: CDR1 SNHLY and CDR2 FYNNEI. This CDR3 reads CASSGGRATGELFF. CDR3 in DNA: TGTGCCAGCAGTGGTGGGAGGGCGACCGGGGAGCTGTTTTTT.

The chain employs TRBV7-8 and TRBJ1-1; D might be TRBD1 (6 bases). The CDR3 extends over 14 amino acids. In germline, CDR1 is SGHVS, CDR2 FQNEAQ. Trimming cost V 2 bases and J 3 bases, with 10 bases left between them. DNA for the CDR3: TGTGCCAGCAGCTTACAGGGGCTGGACACTGAAGCTTTCTTT. This encodes CASSLQGLDTEAFF.

The V gene is TRBV4-2, the J gene TRBJ2-3; D remains ambiguous. With 0 bases removed from V and 4 bases from J, the gap between germline ends came to 5 bases. The CDR3 is 13 amino acids. Germline CDR1 and CDR2: LGHNA and YNFKEQ. This chain's CDR3 is CASSQDRSDTQYF. DNA for the CDR3: TGTGCCAGCAGCCAAGATCGTTCAGATACGCAGTATTTT.

The chain carries TRBV5-6 and TRBJ2-5; TRBD1 matches at 10 bases. The V and J ends lost 3 bases and 5 bases, in that order; junction bases with no gene match: 7. Germline V lookup: CDR1 SGHDT, CDR2 YYEEEE. The CDR3 runs 15 residues. The CDR3 nucleotides read TGTGCCAGCAGCTCGAGGGACAGGGGACGGGAGACCCAGTACTTC. It is translated as CASSSRDRGRETQYF.

This chain connects TRBV29-1 to TRBJ2-1; D remains unclear. Germline CDR1 and CDR2: SQVTM and ANQGSEA. Trimming pared 3 bases from V and 0 bases from J, leaving 15 bases between. The CDR3 has 16 residues. The CDR3 bases are TGCAGCGTTGAGAATCGAGCGTTGAGCTCCTACAATGAGCAGTTCTTC. It codes for CSVENRALSSYNEQFF.

J is TRBJ1-1 and V is TRBV9, with TRBD1 matching 11 bases. The CDR3 covers 15 residues. The germline CDR1 and CDR2 sequences are SGDLS and YYNGEE. The trim removed 3 bases at V and 5 bases at J, leaving 6 bases unmatched. The CDR3 DNA sequence: TGTGCCAGCAGCGCAGGACAGGGGGCAGGAACTGAAGCTTTCTTT. As protein: CASSAGQGAGTEAFF. Looking up the rest from reference TRBV9 and TRBJ1-1 gives the full variable domain: DSGVTQTPKHLITATGQRVTLRCSPRSGDLSVYWYQQSLDQGLQFLIQYYNGEERAKGNILERFSAQQFPDLHSELNLSSLELGDSALYFCASSAGQGAGTEAFFGQGTRLTVV.

This clone was seen once. The chain recombines TRBV9 with TRBJ1-2; the D gene is possibly TRBD1 (5 bases). The CDR3 has 16 residues. Germline assignment: CDR1 SGDLS and CDR2 YYNGEE. V was shortened by 3 bases and J by 7 bases, with 22 bases between the two germline ends. The CDR3 loop reads CASSEGWGREFGGYTF. The CDR3 DNA is TGTGCCAGCAGCGAGGGATGGGGACGGGAGTTTGGTGGCTACACCTTC.

The V and J genes are TRBV9 and TRBJ2-2, with 11 bases that match TRBD2. The CDR3 runs to 16 residues. V dropped 4 bases and J dropped 3; count of bases not matched to a gene: 5. Germline V gene sequence: CDR1 SGDLS, CDR2 YYNGEE. The CDR3 nucleotides are TGTGCCAGCAGCCCACTAGCGGGAGTTGACACCGGGGAGCTGTTTTTT. Protein product: CASSPLAGVDTGELFF.